This T cell receptor (beta chain) was sequenced for a study of OX40 agonist ivuxolimab in advanced cancers. Comment on this clone: Its cognate antigen is unknown.

Germline-derived CDR1 and CDR2 are SGHRS and YFSETQ. The trim removed 4 bases at V and 4 bases at J, leaving 6 bases unmatched. CDR3 length: 14 amino acids. Findings and limits, study-wide: Some patients without response likewise showed low normalized clonal expansion. On average, CD8+ T cells showed a greater number of expanded clones than CD4+.

Clones were read by immunoSEQ multiplex PCR, and TCRdb kept only the in-frame ones, dropping some. The sample includes 26,000 or so clones, roughly 80% of them seen just once. The rearrangement joins TRBV5-1 to TRBJ2-7; 9 nucleotides agree with TRBD1. Sequenced material: CD4+ or CD8+ T cells sorted from blood, taken in a trial of the OX40 agonist ivuxolimab. This TCR was sampled from an adult with an advanced solid tumor such as melanoma, head and neck, liver or kidney cancer. The CDR3 here is CASSPRQGGYEQYF. Here the CDR3 DNA reads TGCGCCAGCAGCCCCCGACAGGGGGGGTACGAGCAGTACTTC. The variable domain in full, completed from reference TRBV5-1 and TRBJ2-7, reads KAGVTQTPRYLIKTRGQQVTLSCSPISGHRSVSWYQQTPGQGLQFLFEYFSETQRNKGNFPGRFSGRQFSNSRSEMNVSTLELGDSALYLCASSPRQGGYEQYFGPGTRLTVT.